This TCR beta chain is from a study of PD-1 blockade in classical Hodgkin lymphoma. Study-wide results and limits: There was a significant rise in CD4+ TCR diversity by C4D1, with no such rise for CD8+.

Exposure to brentuximab vedotin varied, and each patient had relapsed following autologous stem cell transplantation. As regards this clone: Its specificity is unknown.

Here immunoSEQ multiplex PCR was the method, and the copy in TCRdb shows in-frame clones only, minus some. The sample shows roughly 20,000 clones, approximately 74% of them seen only once. Trimming removed 5 bases from V and 1 base from J; junction bases left unmatched: 5. The CDR3 has 14 amino acids. Germline loops: CDR1 LNHDA, CDR2 SQIVND (reference sequence). This chain joins TRBV19 and TRBJ2-7; 7 positions match TRBD1. The material was peripheral blood mononuclear cells (PBMCs), obtained at baseline. The receptor was isolated from a human donor with classical Hodgkin lymphoma. CDR3 in amino acids: CASSLTGPSYEQYF. In DNA, the CDR3 is TGTGCCAGTAGTTTGACAGGGCCATCCTACGAGCAGTACTTC.